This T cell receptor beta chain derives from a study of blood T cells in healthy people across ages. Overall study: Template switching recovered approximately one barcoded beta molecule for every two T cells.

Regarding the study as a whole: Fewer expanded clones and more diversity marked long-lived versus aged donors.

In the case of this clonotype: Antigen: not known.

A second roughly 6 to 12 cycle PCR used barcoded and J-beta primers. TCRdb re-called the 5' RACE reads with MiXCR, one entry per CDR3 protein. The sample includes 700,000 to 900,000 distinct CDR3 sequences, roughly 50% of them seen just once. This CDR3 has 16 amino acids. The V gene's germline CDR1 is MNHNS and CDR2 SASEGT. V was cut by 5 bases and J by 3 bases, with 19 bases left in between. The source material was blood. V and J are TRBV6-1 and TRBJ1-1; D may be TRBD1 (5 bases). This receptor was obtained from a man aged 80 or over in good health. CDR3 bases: TGTGCCAGCAGTCGGCCAGGGATGAGGCGTGACACTGAAGCTTTCTTT. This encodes CASSRPGMRRDTEAFF.